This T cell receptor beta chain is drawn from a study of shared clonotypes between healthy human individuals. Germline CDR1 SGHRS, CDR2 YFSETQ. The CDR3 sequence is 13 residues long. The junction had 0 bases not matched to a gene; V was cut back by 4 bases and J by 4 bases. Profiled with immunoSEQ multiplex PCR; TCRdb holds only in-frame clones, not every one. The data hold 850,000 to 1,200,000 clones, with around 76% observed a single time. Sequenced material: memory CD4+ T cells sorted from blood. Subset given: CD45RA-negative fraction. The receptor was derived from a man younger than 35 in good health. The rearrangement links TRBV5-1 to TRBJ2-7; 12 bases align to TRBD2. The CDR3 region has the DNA TGCGCCAGCAGCGGACTAGCGGGGTACGAGCAGTACTTC. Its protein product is CASSGLAGYEQYF. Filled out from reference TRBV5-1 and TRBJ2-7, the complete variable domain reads KAGVTQTPRYLIKTRGQQVTLSCSPISGHRSVSWYQQTPGQGLQFLFEYFSETQRNKGNFPGRFSGRQFSNSRSEMNVSTLELGDSALYLCASSGLAGYEQYFGPGTRLTVT.